The 13 T cell receptor beta chains presented below share a single source sample, sequenced in a study of technical replicates of blood from a few donors. The assay was immunoSEQ multiplex PCR, and TCRdb's table has in-frame clones only and misses some. The sample contains around 72,000 clones, almost 95% of which appear only once. The sequenced material came from T cells isolated from PBMCs. The receptors were gathered from a human donor in good health.

The gene calls are TRBV27 and TRBJ1-5, with 10 bases that match TRBD1. Per germline, CDR1 MNHEY and CDR2 SMNVEV (reference sequence). Germline trimming cut 3 bases from V and 5 bases from J; bases unmatched to any gene: 1. CDR3 length equals 14 residues. In nucleotides, the CDR3 is TGTGCCAGCAGTTTGGACAGGGGGTATCAGCCCCAGCATTTT. Translating it yields CASSLDRGYQPQHF.

This sequence joins TRBV7-2 and TRBJ2-7; D is unresolved. V lost 5 bases and J 4 bases, leaving 9 bases between the germline ends. Germline CDR1 SGHTA, CDR2 FQGNSA. The CDR3 is 12 amino acids. The CDR3 sequence is CASSLPSYEQYF. Written as DNA, the CDR3 is TGTGCCAGCAGCCTGCCGAGTTACGAGCAGTACTTC. Complete variable domain (other parts from reference TRBV7-2 and TRBJ2-7): GAGVSQSPSNKVTEKGKDVELRCDPISGHTALYWYRQSLGQGLEFLIYFQGNSAPDKSGLPSDRFSAERTGGSVSTLTIQRTQQEDSAVYLCASSLPSYEQYFGPGTRLTVT.

This chain joins TRBV7-9 and TRBJ2-5, with D perhaps matching TRBD2 (5 bases). The CDR3 has 14 residues. The ends were cut back, 2 bases at V and 5 bases at J, with 12 bases in the middle. Germline CDR1 and CDR2: SEHNR and FQNEAQ (reference sequence). CDR3 sequence (DNA): TGTGCCAGCAGCTTAATAGGGAGTAGGGAGACCCAGTACTTC. It translates to CASSLIGSRETQYF.

The J gene is TRBJ1-2, the V gene TRBV28; 8 positions agree with TRBD1. The CDR3 sequence is 13 residues long. The V and J ends lost 4 bases and 7 bases, in that order; junction bases with no gene match: 5. The V gene's germline CDR1 is MDHEN and CDR2 SYDVKM. CDR3 DNA sequence: TGTGCCAGCAGTTCAGGGGGCGCAGGTGGCTACACCTTC. Residues: CASSSGGAGGYTF.

The chain has TRBV7-2 and TRBJ2-7; TRBD2 matches 8 bases. Germline CDR1 is SGHTA and CDR2 is FQGNSA. The CDR3 consists of 14 residues. V shed 6 bases and J 3 bases; nucleotides not matched to a gene: 7. The CDR3 here is CASSPTSGSYEQYF. The CDR3 region has the DNA TGTGCCAGCAGTCCAACTAGCGGAAGCTACGAGCAGTACTTC.

The CDR3 loop is CAWNSGDSNQPQHF. The CDR3 bases are TGTGCCTGGAACAGTGGTGATAGCAATCAGCCCCAGCATTTT. The chain combines TRBV30 with TRBJ1-5; D remains unclear. Germline assignment: CDR1 GTSNPN and CDR2 SVGIG (reference sequence). Trimming removed 4 bases at V and 0 bases at J, with 10 bases between. This CDR3 has 14 residues. The full variable domain, rest sourced from reference TRBV30 and TRBJ1-5, is SQTIHQWPATLVQPVGSPLSLECTVEGTSNPNLYWYRQAAGRGLQLLFYSVGIGQISSEVPQNLSASRPQDRQFILSSKKLLLSDSGFYLCAWNSGDSNQPQHFGDGTRLSIL.

The chain has TRBV6-1 and TRBJ2-1; 7 nucleotides agree with TRBD2. The junction had 8 bases not matched to a gene; V was cut back by 2 bases and J by 4 bases. The CDR3 runs 16 residues. Germline values: CDR1 MNHNS, CDR2 SASEGT. CDR3 sequence (DNA): TGTGCCAGCAGTGAACACGGGCTAGCGGTTTACAATGAGCAGTTCTTC. This codes for CASSEHGLAVYNEQFF.

The genes are TRBV11-3 and TRBJ2-7; no firm D call. V lost 1 base, J lost 2 bases, and 9 bases lay in between. This CDR3 is 14 amino acids long. CDR1 and CDR2 (germline): SGHNT, YENEEA. The DNA of the CDR3 is TGTGCCAGCAGCTTAGGAGAGCTTACCTACGAGCAGTACTTC. It translates to CASSLGELTYEQYF.

This chain joins TRBV28 and TRBJ1-1; D remains unclear. From germline, CDR1 is MDHEN and CDR2 SYDVKM. V was pared by 5 bases and J by 3 bases, with 13 bases between. The CDR3 has 14 amino acids. CDR3 region: CASSTETWDTEAFF. For the CDR3, the DNA is TGTGCCAGCAGTACAGAAACCTGGGACACTGAAGCTTTCTTT.

This clone has only one observation. The chain joins TRBV11-3 to TRBJ1-1, with no clear D. Trimming pared 5 bases from V and 11 bases from J, leaving 15 bases between. CDR1 SGHNT and CDR2 YENEEA come from the germline V gene. This CDR3 region has 12 residues. CDR3 protein: CASSLSRAPAFF. Written as DNA, the CDR3 is TGTGCCAGCAGCCTCTCACGCGCCCCCGCTTTCTTT.

This chain links TRBV6-5 with TRBJ2-5; possible D gene TRBD1, 5 bases. Germline lookup yields CDR1 MNHEY and CDR2 SVGAGI. This CDR3 is built from 13 residues. Trimming removed 0 bases from V and 9 bases from J, with 11 bases in between. The CDR3: CASSYSQGTAQYF. Here the CDR3 DNA reads TGTGCCAGCAGTTACTCCCAGGGCACGGCCCAGTACTTC.

The sample holds a few counts of this clone. The chain recombines TRBV27 with TRBJ1-1; D is unresolved. Germline CDR1 is MNHEY and CDR2 is SMNVEV (reference sequence). CDR3 size: 13 residues. V dropped 2 bases and J dropped 3 bases, with 7 bases sitting between them. CDR3 sequence: CASSLGRDTEAFF. Here the CDR3 DNA reads TGTGCCAGCAGTTTAGGTCGGGACACTGAAGCTTTCTTT.

Of note for this clone: Sequence at one end of the junction differs from germline and may be a read error. The chain carries TRBV28 and TRBJ2-2, with 8 bases that match TRBD2. Germline V lookup: CDR1 MDHEN, CDR2 SYDVKM. The CDR3 covers 16 residues. This chain's CDR3 is CASSPKLAVNPGELFF. The CDR3, as DNA: TGTGCCAGCAGTCCTAAACTAGCGGTGAACCCCGGGGAGCTGTTTTTT.